This is a list of T cell receptor beta chains from one sample in a study of T-cell memory formation after mild COVID-19. TCRdb used MiXCR to reprocess the 5' RACE reads, holding one entry per CDR3 protein. The sample lists some 160,000 distinct CDR3 sequences, around 13% occurring once. Sequencing was performed on PBMCs or a T cell subset sorted from them (not recorded which). The receptor source for this set is a man aged 18 to 29 who had mild COVID-19 (a few samples of this study predate the infection). Cell type and time point are not known. CDR3s include the opening cysteine and the closing phenylalanine or tryptophan. A D gene is named only where the DNA matches it firmly. A clone size is listed for some rows: how often the clone was seen (once, few, many), or a class if it is expanded.

J gene,D gene,V gene,clone size,CDR3 protein,CDR3 DNA
TRBJ2-5,TRBD1,TRBV15,NA,CATSSGTGQETQYF,TGTGCCACCAGCAGCGGGACAGGTCAAGAGACCCAGTACTTC
TRBJ2-3,NA,TRBV7-3,few,CASSSTRDTQYF,TGTGCCAGCAGCTCCACTAGAGATACGCAGTATTTT
TRBJ2-1,TRBD2,TRBV14,few,CASSLTPWGGNYNEQFF,TGTGCCAGCAGCCTAACCCCCTGGGGGGGGAACTACAATGAGCAGTTCTTC
TRBJ2-5,TRBD1,TRBV15,few,CATLNPTGTGTQYF,TGTGCCACCCTAAACCCGACAGGGACAGGGACCCAGTACTTC
TRBJ2-2,NA,TRBV7-2,NA,CASSLVVGNTGELFF,TGTGCCAGCAGCTTAGTGGTCGGGAACACCGGGGAGCTGTTTTTT
TRBJ1-4,NA,TRBV4-1,few,CASSQGQNEKLFF,TGCGCCAGCAGCCAAGGACAAAATGAAAAACTGTTTTTT
TRBJ2-1,TRBD2,TRBV12-3/TRBV12-4,few,CASSLLAGGQNNNEQFF,TGTGCCAGCAGCCTTCTAGCGGGGGGCCAAAATAACAATGAGCAGTTCTTC
TRBJ2-1,NA,TRBV18,NA,CASSPTPGIYNEQFF,TGTGCCAGCTCACCTACCCCAGGGATCTACAATGAGCAGTTCTTC
TRBJ2-5,TRBD1,TRBV20-1,NA,CSAARQGLTETQYF,TGCAGTGCCGCCCGACAGGGGTTAACAGAGACCCAGTACTTC
TRBJ2-1,TRBD2,TRBV7-2,many,CATIRGGLFRHEQFF,TGTGCCACCATCCGGGGGGGGTTATTTCGCCATGAGCAGTTCTTC
TRBJ2-5,TRBD2,TRBV4-1,NA,CASSQDRAGGRKTQYF,TGCGCCAGCAGCCAAGATCGAGCGGGGGGGCGAAAGACCCAGTACTTC
TRBJ2-2,NA,TRBV15,NA,CATSRDAPGITGELFF,TGTGCCACCAGCAGGGACGCCCCCGGGATAACCGGGGAGCTGTTTTTT
TRBJ2-3,TRBD2,TRBV12-3/TRBV12-4,NA,CASSSERGYTDTQYF,TGTGCCAGCAGTTCTGAGCGGGGGTACACAGATACGCAGTATTTT
TRBJ2-5,NA,TRBV7-2,NA,CASSFQDWTETQYF,TGTGCCAGCAGCTTTCAGGATTGGACAGAGACCCAGTACTTC
TRBJ2-5,NA,TRBV25-1,few,CASSEGGTGPQETQYF,TGTGCCAGCAGTGAAGGTGGAACAGGGCCTCAAGAGACCCAGTACTTC
TRBJ1-6,NA,TRBV6-4,NA,CVGGPPWPPLHF,TGCGTGGGGGGCCCGCCGTGGCCACCCCTCCACTTT
TRBJ2-3,NA,TRBV4-1,few,CASSQAGDTQYF,TGCGCCAGCAGCCAGGCGGGAGATACGCAGTATTTT
TRBJ2-1,NA,TRBV6-2/TRBV6-3,NA,CASSPNRFAYNEQFF,TGTGCCAGCAGTCCGAACAGGTTTGCCTACAATGAGCAGTTCTTC
TRBJ2-6,NA,TRBV10-3,NA,CAISGYSSGANVLTF,TGTGCCATCAGTGGCTATTCCTCTGGGGCCAACGTCCTGACTTTC
TRBJ1-2,NA,TRBV20-1,few,CSREVNYGYTF,TGCAGCCGGGAGGTTAACTATGGCTACACCTTC
TRBJ2-2,TRBD1,TRBV2,few,CAGGQGAGELFF,TGTGCCGGGGGACAGGGGGCCGGGGAGCTGTTTTTT
TRBJ1-5,NA,TRBV12-3/TRBV12-4,once,CASSSSYGASQPQHF,TGTGCCAGCAGCTCATCCTACGGGGCATCTCAGCCCCAGCATTTT
TRBJ1-2,NA,TRBV9,few,CASTSGGNYGYTF,TGTGCCAGCACGAGCGGGGGTAACTATGGCTACACCTTC
TRBJ2-1,NA,TRBV5-1,NA,CASRRGYEQFF,TGCGCCAGCAGAAGGGGGTACGAGCAGTTCTTC
TRBJ2-2,NA,TRBV5-5,NA,CASSVRYQGRSGELFF,TGTGCCAGCAGCGTAAGATACCAGGGAAGGTCCGGGGAGCTGTTTTTT
TRBJ1-6,NA,TRBV7-2,many,CASSLVGGANSPLHF,TGTGCCAGCAGCTTAGTTGGGGGGGCAAATTCACCCCTCCACTTT
TRBJ2-2,NA,TRBV27,many,CASSTLVGFTGELFF,TGTGCCAGCAGCACCCTGGTGGGTTTCACCGGGGAGCTGTTTTTT
TRBJ1-2,NA,TRBV20-1,NA,CSARAIYGYTF,TGCAGTGCTAGAGCTATCTATGGCTACACCTTC
TRBJ1-1,NA,TRBV6-6,few,CASSYPDRNTEAFF,TGTGCCAGCAGTTACCCGGACAGGAACACTGAAGCTTTCTTT
TRBJ1-2,NA,TRBV25-1,few,CASSESSGYTF,TGTGCCAGCAGTGAATCCAGTGGCTACACCTTC
TRBJ1-2,TRBD1,TRBV19,few,CASSIGGSGTDIGYTF,TGTGCCAGTAGTATAGGTGGCTCCGGGACAGATATCGGCTACACCTTC
TRBJ2-6,NA,TRBV29-1,NA,CSVAIGSSGANVLTF,TGCAGCGTTGCGATAGGATCATCTGGGGCCAACGTCCTGACTTTC
TRBJ1-1,NA,TRBV6-5,few,CASTLGRRGEAFF,TGTGCCAGCACCCTGGGCAGGAGGGGTGAAGCTTTCTTT
TRBJ2-5,TRBD2,TRBV5-6,NA,CASSLAGEQTQYF,TGTGCCAGCAGCTTAGCGGGGGAGCAGACCCAGTACTTC
TRBJ1-6,NA,TRBV4-2,NA,CASSQQKSSDPGPLHF,TGTGCCAGCAGCCAACAGAAATCATCGGATCCCGGGCCCCTCCACTTT
TRBJ2-7,NA,TRBV20-1,few,CSARVGVYEQYF,TGCAGTGCTAGAGTCGGGGTCTACGAGCAGTACTTC
TRBJ1-2,NA,TRBV20-1,few,CSAAGTSYGYTF,TGCAGTGCCGCAGGAACTTCCTATGGCTACACCTTC
TRBJ1-6,TRBD1,TRBV4-3,NA,CASSQERDSYSPLHF,TGCGCCAGCAGCCAAGAAAGGGACAGTTATTCACCCCTCCACTTT
TRBJ1-1,NA,TRBV4-2,few,CASSQELTEAFF,TGTGCCAGCAGCCAAGAACTTACTGAAGCTTTCTTT
TRBJ1-6,TRBD1,TRBV4-1,few,CASSQVGGPPLHF,TGCGCCAGCAGCCAAGTAGGGGGCCCACCCCTCCACTTT
TRBJ1-2,NA,TRBV5-1,many,CASSLDGPVGYTF,TGCGCCAGCAGCTTGGATGGCCCCGTGGGCTACACCTTC
TRBJ1-5,NA,TRBV10-3,NA,CAISESTENQPQHF,TGTGCCATCAGTGAGTCGACAGAAAATCAGCCCCAGCATTTT
TRBJ2-5,NA,TRBV18,many,CASSPGETQYF,TGTGCCAGCAGCCCTGGGGAGACCCAGTACTTC
TRBJ1-5,TRBD1,TRBV7-3,few,CASSPTLGQGTQPQHF,TGTGCCAGCAGCCCCACCCTAGGACAGGGTACTCAGCCCCAGCATTTT
TRBJ1-3,NA,TRBV7-9,NA,CASSLEGNTIYF,TGTGCCAGCAGCTTAGAGGGAAACACCATATATTTT
TRBJ1-5,NA,TRBV7-2,few,CASAWAGGQPQHF,TGTGCCAGCGCATGGGCAGGTGGTCAGCCCCAGCATTTT
TRBJ1-1,NA,TRBV20-1,few,CSAKPPGDTEAFF,TGCAGTGCTAAGCCCCCAGGGGATACTGAAGCTTTCTTT
TRBJ2-6,NA,TRBV4-2,many,CASSQDSVGPSGANVLTF,TGTGCCAGCAGCCAAGATTCGGTCGGGCCGTCTGGGGCCAACGTCCTGACTTTC
TRBJ1-1,NA,TRBV5-8,NA,CASSFGQGRTEAFF,TGTGCCAGCAGCTTCGGGCAGGGGAGGACTGAAGCTTTCTTT